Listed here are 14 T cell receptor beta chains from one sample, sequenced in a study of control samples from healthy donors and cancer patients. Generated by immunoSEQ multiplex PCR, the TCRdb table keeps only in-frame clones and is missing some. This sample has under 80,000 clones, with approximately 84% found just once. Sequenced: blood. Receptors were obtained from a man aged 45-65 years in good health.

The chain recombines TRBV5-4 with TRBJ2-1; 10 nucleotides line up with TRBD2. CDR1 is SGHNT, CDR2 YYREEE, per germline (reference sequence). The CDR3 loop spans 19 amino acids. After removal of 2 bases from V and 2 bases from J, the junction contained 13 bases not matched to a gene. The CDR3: CASSFAPLAGKSAYNEQFF. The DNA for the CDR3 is TGTGCCAGCAGCTTCGCCCCACTAGCGGGAAAGTCCGCCTACAATGAGCAGTTCTTC.

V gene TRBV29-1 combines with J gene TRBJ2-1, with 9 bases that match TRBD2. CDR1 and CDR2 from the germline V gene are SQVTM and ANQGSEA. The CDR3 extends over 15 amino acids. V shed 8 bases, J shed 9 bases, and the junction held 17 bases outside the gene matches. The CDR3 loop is CSLGVGLAGKGEQFF. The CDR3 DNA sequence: TGCAGCCTTGGGGTAGGGCTAGCGGGAAAGGGTGAGCAGTTCTTC.

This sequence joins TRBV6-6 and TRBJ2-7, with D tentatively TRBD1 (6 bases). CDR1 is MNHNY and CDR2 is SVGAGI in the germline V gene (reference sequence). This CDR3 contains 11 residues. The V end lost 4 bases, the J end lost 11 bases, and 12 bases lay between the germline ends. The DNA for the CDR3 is TGTGCCAGCAGTTCAGCTAACAGGGAGTACTTC. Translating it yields CASSSANREYF.

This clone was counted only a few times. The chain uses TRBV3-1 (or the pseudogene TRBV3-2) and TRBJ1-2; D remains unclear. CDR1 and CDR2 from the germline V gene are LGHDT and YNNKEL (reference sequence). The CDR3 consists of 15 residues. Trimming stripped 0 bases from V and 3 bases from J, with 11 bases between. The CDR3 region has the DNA TGTGCCAGCAGCCAAGAAGGGTCGCGGTACTATGGCTACACCTTC. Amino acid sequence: CASSQEGSRYYGYTF.

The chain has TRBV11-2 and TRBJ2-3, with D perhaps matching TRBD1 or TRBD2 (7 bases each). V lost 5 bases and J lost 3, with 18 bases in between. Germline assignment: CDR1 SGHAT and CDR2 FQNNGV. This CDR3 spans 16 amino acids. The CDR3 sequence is CASSPRRQGGTDTQYF. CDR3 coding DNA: TGTGCCAGCAGCCCCCGGCGGCAGGGGGGGACAGATACGCAGTATTTT.

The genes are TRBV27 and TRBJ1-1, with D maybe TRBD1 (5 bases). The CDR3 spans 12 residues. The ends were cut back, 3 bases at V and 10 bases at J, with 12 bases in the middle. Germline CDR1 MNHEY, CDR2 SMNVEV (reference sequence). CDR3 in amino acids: CASSLRGSSAFF. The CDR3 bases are TGTGCCAGCAGTTTGAGGGGATCATCAGCTTTCTTT.

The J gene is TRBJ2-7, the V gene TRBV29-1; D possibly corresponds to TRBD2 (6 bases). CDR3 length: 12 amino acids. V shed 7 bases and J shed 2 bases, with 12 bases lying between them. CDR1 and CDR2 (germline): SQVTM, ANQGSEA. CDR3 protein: CSAGLTAYEQYF. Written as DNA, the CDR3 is TGCAGCGCTGGACTAACCGCCTACGAGCAGTACTTC.

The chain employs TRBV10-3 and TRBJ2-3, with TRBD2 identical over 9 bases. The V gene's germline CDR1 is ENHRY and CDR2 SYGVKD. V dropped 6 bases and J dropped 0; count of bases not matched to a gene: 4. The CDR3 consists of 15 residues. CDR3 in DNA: TGTGCCATCAGCGAGCGGGAGGCTAGCACAGATACGCAGTATTTT. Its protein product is CAISEREASTDTQYF.

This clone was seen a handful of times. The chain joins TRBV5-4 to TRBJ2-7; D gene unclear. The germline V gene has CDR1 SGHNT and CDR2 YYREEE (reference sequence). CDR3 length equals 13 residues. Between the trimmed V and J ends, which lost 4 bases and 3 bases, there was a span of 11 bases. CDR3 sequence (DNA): TGTGCCAGCAGCCGTAGGATGGGCTACGAGCAGTACTTC. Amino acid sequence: CASSRRMGYEQYF.

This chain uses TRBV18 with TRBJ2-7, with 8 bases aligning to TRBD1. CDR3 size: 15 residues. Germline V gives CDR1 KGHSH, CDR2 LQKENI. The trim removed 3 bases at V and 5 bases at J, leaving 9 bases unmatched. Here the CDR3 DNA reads TGTGCCAGCTCACCTAACACAGGGGGTCTTAACGAGCAGTACTTC. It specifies CASSPNTGGLNEQYF.

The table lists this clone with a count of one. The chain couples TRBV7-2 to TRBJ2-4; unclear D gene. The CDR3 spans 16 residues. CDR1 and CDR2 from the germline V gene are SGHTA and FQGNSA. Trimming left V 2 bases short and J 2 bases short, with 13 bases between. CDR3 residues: CASSLRPVVTKNIQYF. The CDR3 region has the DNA TGTGCCAGCAGCTTAAGGCCGGTGGTAACCAAAAACATTCAGTACTTC.

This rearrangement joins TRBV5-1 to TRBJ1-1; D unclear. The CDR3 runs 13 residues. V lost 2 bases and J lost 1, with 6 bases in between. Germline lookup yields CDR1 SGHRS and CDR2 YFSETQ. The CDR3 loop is CASSLTENTEAFF. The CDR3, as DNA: TGCGCCAGCAGCTTAACCGAGAACACTGAAGCTTTCTTT. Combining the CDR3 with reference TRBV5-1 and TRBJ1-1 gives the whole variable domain KAGVTQTPRYLIKTRGQQVTLSCSPISGHRSVSWYQQTPGQGLQFLFEYFSETQRNKGNFPGRFSGRQFSNSRSEMNVSTLELGDSALYLCASSLTENTEAFFGQGTRLTVV.

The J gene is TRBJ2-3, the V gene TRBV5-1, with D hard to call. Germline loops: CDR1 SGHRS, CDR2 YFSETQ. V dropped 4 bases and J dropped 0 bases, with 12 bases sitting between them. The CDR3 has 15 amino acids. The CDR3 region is CASSLDGVSTDTQYF. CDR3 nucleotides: TGCGCCAGCAGCCTAGATGGGGTTAGCACAGATACGCAGTATTTT.

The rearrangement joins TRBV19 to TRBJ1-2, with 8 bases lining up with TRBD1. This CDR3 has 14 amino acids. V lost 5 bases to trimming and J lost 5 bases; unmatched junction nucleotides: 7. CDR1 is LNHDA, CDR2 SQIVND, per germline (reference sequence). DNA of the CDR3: TGTGCCAGTAGTTCGGACAGGGCAGGGTATGGCTACACCTTC. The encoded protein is CASSSDRAGYGYTF.